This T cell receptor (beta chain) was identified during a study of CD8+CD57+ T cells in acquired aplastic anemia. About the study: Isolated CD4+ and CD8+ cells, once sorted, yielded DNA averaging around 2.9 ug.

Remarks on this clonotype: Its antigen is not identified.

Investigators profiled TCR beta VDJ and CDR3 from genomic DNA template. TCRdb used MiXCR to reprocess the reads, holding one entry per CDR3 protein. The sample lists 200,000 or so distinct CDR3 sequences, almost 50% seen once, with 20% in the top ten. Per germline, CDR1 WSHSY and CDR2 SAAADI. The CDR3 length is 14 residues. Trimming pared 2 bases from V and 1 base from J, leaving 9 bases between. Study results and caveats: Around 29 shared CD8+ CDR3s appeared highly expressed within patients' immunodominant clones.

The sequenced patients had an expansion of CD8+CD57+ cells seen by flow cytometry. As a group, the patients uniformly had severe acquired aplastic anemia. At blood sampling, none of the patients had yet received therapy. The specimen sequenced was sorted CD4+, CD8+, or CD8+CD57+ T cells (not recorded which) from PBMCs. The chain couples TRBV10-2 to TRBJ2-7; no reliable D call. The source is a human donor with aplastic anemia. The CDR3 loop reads CASSELLDSYEQYF. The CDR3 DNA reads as TGCGCCAGCAGTGAGCTATTGGATTCCTACGAGCAGTACTTC.